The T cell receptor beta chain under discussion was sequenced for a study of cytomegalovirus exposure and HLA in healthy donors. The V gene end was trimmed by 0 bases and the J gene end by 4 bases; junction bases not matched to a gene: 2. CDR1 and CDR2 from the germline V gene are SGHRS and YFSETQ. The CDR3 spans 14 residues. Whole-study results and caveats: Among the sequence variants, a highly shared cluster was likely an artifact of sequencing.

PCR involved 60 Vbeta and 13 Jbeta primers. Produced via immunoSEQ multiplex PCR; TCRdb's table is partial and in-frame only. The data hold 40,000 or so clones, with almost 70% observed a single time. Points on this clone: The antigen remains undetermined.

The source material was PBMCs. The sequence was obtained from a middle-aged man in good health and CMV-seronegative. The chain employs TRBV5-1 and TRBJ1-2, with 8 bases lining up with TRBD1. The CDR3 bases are TGCGCCAGCAGCTTGGGGGACAGGATCTATGGCTACACCTTC. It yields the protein CASSLGDRIYGYTF.